The clone carrying this T cell receptor beta chain has only a few counts. As yet, its antigen is unknown. Russia was home to the donors, healthy Caucasian individuals aged 6 to 90. This entry belongs to a study of blood T cells in healthy people across ages. Overall study: For every two T cells, template switching captured about one barcoded beta molecule. General study results and limits: A roughly linear fall in TCR beta diversity per million T cells was seen with increasing age.

With a J-beta primer mix and a sample-barcoded 5' primer, a second PCR ran about 7 to 12 cycles. Tags on each cDNA molecule came from a template-switch adaptor with 12 random nucleotides. One entry per CDR3 protein results from TCRdb running MiXCR on the 5' RACE reads. Counted here are 270,000 or so distinct CDR3 sequences, about 25% occurring once; the ten biggest clones make up 25% to 30%. This TCR derives from a woman aged 70-85 years in good health. Sequenced input: blood.

This chain's CDR3 is CASSYSLTGDTGELFF. The DNA of the CDR3 is TGTGCCAGCAGTTACTCTCTCACAGGGGACACCGGGGAGCTGTTTTTT. The rearrangement links TRBV6-2 or TRBV6-3 to TRBJ2-2; 7 bases match TRBD1. The CDR3 runs to 16 residues. Losses at the gene ends were 0 bases for V and 3 bases for J; bases not matched to a gene: 4. The germline gives CDR1 MNHEY, CDR2 SVGEGT.